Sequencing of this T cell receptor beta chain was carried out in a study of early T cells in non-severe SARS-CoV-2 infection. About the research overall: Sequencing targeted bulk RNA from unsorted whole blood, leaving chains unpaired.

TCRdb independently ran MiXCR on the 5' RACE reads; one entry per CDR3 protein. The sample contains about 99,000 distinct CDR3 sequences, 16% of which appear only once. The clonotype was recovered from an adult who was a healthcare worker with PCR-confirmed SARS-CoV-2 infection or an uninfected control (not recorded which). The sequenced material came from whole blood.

The chain's CDR3 is CASSVRGREWNEQFF. CDR3 DNA sequence: TGTGCCAGCAGCGTCAGGGGTAGGGAATGGAATGAGCAGTTCTTC. This chain links TRBV9 with TRBJ2-1; possibly TRBD1 for D (6 bases). In germline, CDR1 is SGDLS, CDR2 YYNGEE. The V end was cut by 2 bases, the J end by 7 bases, with 16 bases between. The CDR3 has 15 residues. The complete variable domain, with remaining parts taken from reference TRBV9 and TRBJ2-1, reads DSGVTQTPKHLITATGQRVTLRCSPRSGDLSVYWYQQSLDQGLQFLIQYYNGEERAKGNILERFSAQQFPDLHSELNLSSLELGDSALYFCASSVRGREWNEQFFGPGTRLTVL.